The clone carrying this TCR beta chain has ten or more counts. The CDR3 runs to 16 residues. V was pared by 7 bases and J by 2 bases, with 17 bases between. The 5'RACE template-switching step produced TCR cDNA and added a universal primer site and UMIs. Each CDR3 protein is one row after TCRdb ran MiXCR on the 5' RACE reads. The sample yields more than 200,000 distinct CDR3 sequences, more than 3.5% seen once. This record comes from a study of T cells after yellow fever vaccination. The material sequenced was PBMCs, taken 15 days after the yellow fever booster vaccination. This chain connects TRBV12-3 or TRBV12-4 to TRBJ2-2; D possibly matches TRBD1 or TRBD2 (6 bases each). This sequence was found in a man in his late teens or twenties who received the YFV17D yellow fever vaccine. The DNA of the CDR3 is TGTGCCAGCACCCTTTACGGGGGCCATAACACCGGGGAGCTGTTTTTT. Protein sequence: CASTLYGGHNTGELFF.